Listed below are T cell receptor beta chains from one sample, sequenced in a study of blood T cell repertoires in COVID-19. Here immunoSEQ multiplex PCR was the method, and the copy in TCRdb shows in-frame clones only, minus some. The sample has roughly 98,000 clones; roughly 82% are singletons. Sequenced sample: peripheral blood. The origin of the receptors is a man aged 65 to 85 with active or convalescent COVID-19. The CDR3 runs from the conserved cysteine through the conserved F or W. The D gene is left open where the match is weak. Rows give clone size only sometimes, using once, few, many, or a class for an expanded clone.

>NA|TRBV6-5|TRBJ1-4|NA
TGTGCCAGCAGCAAGACAGGTTCTAATGAAAAACTGTTTTTT
CASSKTGSNEKLFF
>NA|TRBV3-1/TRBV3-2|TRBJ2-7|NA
TGTGCCAGCAGCCATATGGGAGGAGGCTACGAGCAGTACTTC
CASSHMGGGYEQYF
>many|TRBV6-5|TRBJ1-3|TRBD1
TGTGCCAGCTTGGGACAGCCGGGAAACACCATATATTTT
CASLGQPGNTIYF
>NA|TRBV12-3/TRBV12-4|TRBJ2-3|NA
TGTGCCAGCAGTTTTACGGGGGATACGCAGTATTTT
CASSFTGDTQYF
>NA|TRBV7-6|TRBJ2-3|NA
TGTGCCAGCAGCCCGAGGGCCCTAGCTGATACGCAGTATTTT
CASSPRALADTQYF
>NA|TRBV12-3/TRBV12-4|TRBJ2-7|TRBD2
TGTGCCAGCACCCCGGGGGGAGAGCAGTACTTC
CASTPGGEQYF
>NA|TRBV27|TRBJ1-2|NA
TGTGCCAGCAGTTTACGGGAAGGTGTCTATGGCTACACCTTC
CASSLREGVYGYTF
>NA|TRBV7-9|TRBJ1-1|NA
TGTGCCAGCAGCTCGCAGGGAATACAGATGATTGCTTTCTTT
CASSSQGIQMIAFF
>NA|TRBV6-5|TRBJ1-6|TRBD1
TGTGCCAGCAGAAGCAGTAGGGGGCTACGTTCACCCCTCCACTTT
CASRSSRGLRSPLHF
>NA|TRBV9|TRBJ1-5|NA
TGTGCCAGCAGCAAAGGGGAAGGGAATAGCAATCAGCCCCAGCATTTT
CASSKGEGNSNQPQHF
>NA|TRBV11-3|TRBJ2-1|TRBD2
TGTGCCAGCAGCCCCCGGGGCGGCGGGGGTTTCAGCTCCTACAATGAGCAGTTCTTC
CASSPRGGGGFSSYNEQFF
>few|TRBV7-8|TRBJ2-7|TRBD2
TGTGCCAGCAGCTCTTCGGATAGCGGGGGGCTTGGCGAGCAGTACTTC
CASSSSDSGGLGEQYF
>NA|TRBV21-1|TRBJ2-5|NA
TGTGCCAGCAGCAAAAATACAGACAGCGAGGACAGGCGAATAGAGACCCAGTACTTC
CASSKNTDSEDRRIETQYF
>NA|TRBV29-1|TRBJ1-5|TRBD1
TGCAGCGTTGTCTTGCACGAGGGGGCTAATAGCAATCAGCCCCAGCATTTT
CSVVLHEGANSNQPQHF
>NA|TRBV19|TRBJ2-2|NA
TGTGCCAGTAGTATAGACCCCCGGGGGTTCGCGAACACCGGGGAGCTGTTTTTT
CASSIDPRGFANTGELFF
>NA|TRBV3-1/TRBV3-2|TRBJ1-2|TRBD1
TGTGCCAGCAGCCAAGAATGGACAGGCGGCTACACCTTC
CASSQEWTGGYTF
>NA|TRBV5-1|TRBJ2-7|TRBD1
TGCGCCAGCAGCTTGATGGGGGACAGGGGTAACGAGCAGTACTTC
CASSLMGDRGNEQYF
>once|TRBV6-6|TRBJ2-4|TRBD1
TGTGCCAGCAGACCGTCGACAGGGGAAGCCAAAAACATTCAGTACTTC
CASRPSTGEAKNIQYF
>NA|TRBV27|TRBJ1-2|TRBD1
TGTGCCAGCAGTGTTGACAGGGGGAATGGCTACACCTTC
CASSVDRGNGYTF
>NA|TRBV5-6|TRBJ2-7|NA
TGTGCCAGCAGTAATCTAGTATATCGCGAGCAGTACTTC
CASSNLVYREQYF
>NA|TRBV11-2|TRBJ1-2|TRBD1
TGTGCCAGCAGGGCCCCGGGACAGGGGCGTGGCTACACCTTC
CASRAPGQGRGYTF
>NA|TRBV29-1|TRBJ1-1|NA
TGCAGCGTTGGTCGGGGGATGAACACTGAAGCTTTCTTT
CSVGRGMNTEAFF
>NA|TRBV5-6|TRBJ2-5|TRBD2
TGTGCCAGCAGCTCCGTAGCGGGGGGGCCTTCAGAGACCCAGTACTTC
CASSSVAGGPSETQYF
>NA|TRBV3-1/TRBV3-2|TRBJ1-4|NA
TGTGCCAGCAGCAGGGGTACTAATGAAAAACTGTTTTTT
CASSRGTNEKLFF
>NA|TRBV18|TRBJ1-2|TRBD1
TGTGCCAGCTCACCTATGACAGGGGAGGGCTATGGCTACACCTTC
CASSPMTGEGYGYTF
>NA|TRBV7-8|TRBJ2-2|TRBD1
TGTGCCAGCAGCTCGCTAGAAGGGACAGCGAACACCGGGGAGCTGTTTTTT
CASSSLEGTANTGELFF
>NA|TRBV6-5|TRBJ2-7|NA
TGTGCCAGCAGTTACTCGCGGACAGCCGTCTACGAGCAGTACTTC
CASSYSRTAVYEQYF
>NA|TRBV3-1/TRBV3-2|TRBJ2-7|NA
TGTGCCAGCAGCCAAGATCTGACGGGAGCGCGGTACTTC
CASSQDLTGARYF
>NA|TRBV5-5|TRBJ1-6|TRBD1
TGTGCCAGCAGCTTGCAGTGGACAGGGGATGTTTCACCCCTCCACTTT
CASSLQWTGDVSPLHF
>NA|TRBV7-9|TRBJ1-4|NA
TGTGCCAGCACCCAGCGAGGGTATGAAAAACTGTTTTTT
CASTQRGYEKLFF
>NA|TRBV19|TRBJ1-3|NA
TGTGCCAGTACCCTCGGGGGAGCTGGAAACACCATATATTTT
CASTLGGAGNTIYF
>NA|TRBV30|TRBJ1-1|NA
TGTGCCTGGACCACCGGGGGGGGGAGAACTGAAGCTTTCTTT
CAWTTGGGRTEAFF
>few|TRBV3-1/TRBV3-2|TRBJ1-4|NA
TGTGCCAGCAGCCAAGATGGGACTGATGATGACGAAAAACTGTTTTTT
CASSQDGTDDDEKLFF
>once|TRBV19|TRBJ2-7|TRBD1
TGTGCCAGTAGTACCAAGACAGGGGTTGAGCAGTACTTC
CASSTKTGVEQYF
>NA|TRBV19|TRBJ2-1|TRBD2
TGTGCCAGTAGCACTCCCGGGACTAGCGGGGCGGGCGATGAGCAGTTCTTC
CASSTPGTSGAGDEQFF
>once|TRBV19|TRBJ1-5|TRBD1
TGTGCCAGCTATCCCGGGACAGGGAATCAGCCCCAGCATTTT
CASYPGTGNQPQHF
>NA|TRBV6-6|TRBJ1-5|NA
TGTGCCAGCAGTTACGGAGAGAGAGGCAATCAGCCCCAGCATTTT
CASSYGERGNQPQHF
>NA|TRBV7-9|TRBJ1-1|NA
TGTGCCAGCAGCTTCGAGCCCAGGTTTTTCACTGAAGCTTTCTTT
CASSFEPRFFTEAFF
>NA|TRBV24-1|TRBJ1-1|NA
TGTGCCACCAGTGGTGAACATCAGGGGCCGAACACTGAAGCTTTCTTT
CATSGEHQGPNTEAFF
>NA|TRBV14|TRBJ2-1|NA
TGTGCCAGCAGCAGCCAGGGTGAGCAGTTCTTC
CASSSQGEQFF
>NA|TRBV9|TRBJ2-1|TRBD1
TGTGCCAGCAGCAGTCCGGGACAGGGGTTTAGTGAGCAGTTCTTC
CASSSPGQGFSEQFF
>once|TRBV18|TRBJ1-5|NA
TGTGCCAGCTCACCAGCCGGGACAAGCAATCAGCCCCAGCATTTT
CASSPAGTSNQPQHF
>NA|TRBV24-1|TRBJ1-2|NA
TGTGCCACCAGTGATCCAAACCAGGATGGTGGCTACACCTTC
CATSDPNQDGGYTF
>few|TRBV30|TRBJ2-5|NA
TGTGCCTGGAGTGTAGGGGCAGACCAAGAGACCCAGTACTTC
CAWSVGADQETQYF
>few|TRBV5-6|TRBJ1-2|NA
TGTGCCAGCAGCTTGGCCGGGGGGAACTATGGCTACACCTTC
CASSLAGGNYGYTF
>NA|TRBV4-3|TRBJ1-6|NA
TGCGCCAGCAGCCAAGGGTCGGTATATAATTCACCCCTCCACTTT
CASSQGSVYNSPLHF
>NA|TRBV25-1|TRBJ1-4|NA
TGTGCCAGCAGTGAACCGAGGGGAGGGGTGGAAAAACTGTTTTTT
CASSEPRGGVEKLFF
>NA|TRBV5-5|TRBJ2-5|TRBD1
TGTGCCAGCAGCTACAGGACAGGGCGAGAGACCCAGTACTTC
CASSYRTGRETQYF
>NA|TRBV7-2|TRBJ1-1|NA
TGTGCCAGCAGCCCACGTGGGGGCAGACACACTGAAGCTTTCTTT
CASSPRGGRHTEAFF
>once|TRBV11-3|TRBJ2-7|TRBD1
TGTGCCAGCAGCTTAGAGTATCCCGGGACAGGGGCCTACGAGCAGTACTTC
CASSLEYPGTGAYEQYF
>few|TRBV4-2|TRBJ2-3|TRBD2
TGTGCCAGCAGCCAAGGGACTAGCGCATTCTTATCTAGCACAGATACGCAGTATTTT
CASSQGTSAFLSSTDTQYF
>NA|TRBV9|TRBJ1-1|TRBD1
TGTGCCAGCAGCGGGACAGGGGTCTGGGGCACTGAAGCTTTCTTT
CASSGTGVWGTEAFF
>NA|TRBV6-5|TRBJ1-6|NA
TGTGCCAGCAGTTGGAGGGTTATCGGTAATTCACCCCTCCACTTT
CASSWRVIGNSPLHF
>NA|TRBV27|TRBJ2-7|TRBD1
TGTGCCAGCAGACTCGACAGGGGAAACTACGAGCAGTACTTC
CASRLDRGNYEQYF
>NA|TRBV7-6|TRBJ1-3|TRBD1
TGTGCCAGCAGCTTAGAACGTAGTATGAAGGGGGCCTCTGGAAACACCATATATTTT
CASSLERSMKGASGNTIYF
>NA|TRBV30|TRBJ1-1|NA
TGTGCCTGGAGCTCGGGAGCGCTTCCGAAAGCTTTCTTT
CAWSSGALPKAFF
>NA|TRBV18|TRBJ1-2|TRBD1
TGTGCCAGCTCACCGCAGGACAGGGTGGGCTACACCTTC
CASSPQDRVGYTF
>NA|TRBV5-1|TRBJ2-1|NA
TGCGCCAGCAGCCTACAGCTTGGAACTGAGCAGTTCTTC
CASSLQLGTEQFF
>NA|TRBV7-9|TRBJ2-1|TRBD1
TGTGCCAGCAGCTTAGGACAGGGTAATGAGCAGTTCTTC
CASSLGQGNEQFF
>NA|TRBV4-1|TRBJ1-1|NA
TGCGCCAGCAGCCAAGTCGAGGTGAACACTGAAGCTTTCTTT
CASSQVEVNTEAFF